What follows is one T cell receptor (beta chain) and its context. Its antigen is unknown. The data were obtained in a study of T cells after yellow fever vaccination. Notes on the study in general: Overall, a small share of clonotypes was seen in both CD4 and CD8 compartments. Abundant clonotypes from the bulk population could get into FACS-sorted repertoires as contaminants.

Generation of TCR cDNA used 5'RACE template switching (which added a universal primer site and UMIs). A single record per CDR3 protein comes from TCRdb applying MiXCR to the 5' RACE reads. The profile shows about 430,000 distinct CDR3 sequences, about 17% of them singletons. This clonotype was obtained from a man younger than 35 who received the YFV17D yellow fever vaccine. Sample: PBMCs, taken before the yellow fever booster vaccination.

The CDR3 is CASSQVGGGRDAFF. For the CDR3, the DNA is TGCGCCAGCAGCCAAGTTGGAGGGGGGAGAGATGCTTTCTTT. The V gene is TRBV4-1, the J gene TRBJ1-1; tentative D call: TRBD1 (6 bases). Germline loops: CDR1 MGHRA, CDR2 YSYEKL. V lost 1 base to trimming and J lost 11 bases, with 17 bases between them. The CDR3 runs to 14 residues.